This T cell receptor (beta chain) was sequenced in a study of cytotoxic CD8 clonotypes in ibrutinib-treated CLL. In regard to this clone: Its target is unknown.

CDR3 size: 15 residues. CDR1 and CDR2 from the germline V gene are SGHAT and FQNNGV. V was clipped by 0 bases and J by 2 bases, with 10 bases between them. The intended depth for sequencing was 1 in 200,000 to 1 in 1 million T cells. Clones were read by immunoSEQ multiplex PCR, and TCRdb kept only the in-frame ones, dropping some. The table records more than 55,000 clones, roughly 70% of them present only once. Study conclusions and caveats: Elevated clonality accompanied ibrutinib response, with a return toward baseline values at progression.

This chain links TRBV11-2 with TRBJ2-5; tentative D call: TRBD2 (6 bases). This sequence originates from a human donor with chronic lymphocytic leukemia. Specimen: PBMCs, collected after 12 months of ibrutinib treatment. The CDR3, as DNA: TGTGCCAGCAGCTTAGAGTGGACTAAACAAGAGACCCAGTACTTC. Protein: CASSLEWTKQETQYF. Full variable domain (outside the CDR3, taken from reference TRBV11-2 and TRBJ2-5): EAGVAQSPRYKIIEKRQSVAFWCNPISGHATLYWYQQILGQGPKLLIQFQNNGVVDDSQLPKDRFSAERLKGVDSTLKIQPAKLEDSAVYLCASSLEWTKQETQYFGPGTRLLVL.